The sequence of this TCR beta chain was determined in a study of PD-1 blockade in classical Hodgkin lymphoma. Study-wide points: The baseline diversity of complete responders showed similarity to that of newly diagnosed patients.

This clone was counted a few times. Its specificity is unknown. Time point reported: cycle 4 day 1 (C4D1), after less than seven weeks of nivolumab. The patients all showed relapse after autologous stem cell transplantation, while their brentuximab vedotin exposure varied. Here immunoSEQ multiplex PCR was the method, and the copy in TCRdb shows in-frame clones only, minus some. The sample shows about 27,000 clones, about 72% of them seen only once. The germline CDR1 and CDR2 sequences are SQVTM and ANQGSEA. The CDR3 is made up of 13 amino acids. This clonotype was sampled from a human donor with classical Hodgkin lymphoma. The genes are TRBV29-1 and TRBJ2-2; a possible D gene is TRBD1 (5 bases). This specimen was peripheral blood mononuclear cells (PBMCs), taken before the fourth cycle of nivolumab. Here the CDR3 DNA reads TGCACCGCAGGGTATTGGGACACCGGGGAGCTGTTTTTT. Its translation: CTAGYWDTGELFF.